These T cell receptor beta chains were read from a single sample in a study of blood T cell repertoires in COVID-19. Clones were read by immunoSEQ multiplex PCR, and TCRdb kept only the in-frame ones, dropping some. The data show roughly 250,000 clones, 70% to 85% seen once. The sequenced sample was peripheral blood. The origin of the receptors is a woman aged 40 to 50 with active or convalescent COVID-19. The CDR3 runs from the conserved cysteine through the conserved F or W. Fields, in order: CDR3 protein, CDR3 DNA, CDR3 length, clone size, J gene, V gene, D gene. D genes are given only for firm matches. Not all rows give a size; the values are once, few, many and, for expanded clones, a class.

CDR3: CASSLATRNTDTQYF
DNA: TGTGCCAGCAGCTTAGCCACTAGGAACACAGATACGCAGTATTTT
length: 15
size: NA
J: TRBJ2-3
V: TRBV11-2
D: NA

CDR3: CASSVGQHYGYTF
DNA: TGTGCCAGCAGCGTGGGACAGCACTATGGCTACACCTTC
length: 13
size: NA
J: TRBJ1-2
V: TRBV28
D: TRBD1

CDR3: CASSYGTLKGAFF
DNA: TGTGCCAGCAGTTACGGGACTCTTAAAGGGGCTTTCTTT
length: 13
size: once
J: TRBJ1-1
V: TRBV6-5
D: NA

CDR3: CASSTTTRQGLITF
DNA: TGTGCCAGCAGCACCACTACTCGACAGGGGTTAATCACCTTC
length: 14
size: NA
J: TRBJ1-2
V: TRBV5-5
D: TRBD1

CDR3: CASSSYPAQRNTGELFF
DNA: TGCGCCAGCAGCTCCTACCCGGCCCAGCGAAACACCGGGGAGCTGTTTTTT
length: 17
size: NA
J: TRBJ2-2
V: TRBV5-1
D: NA

CDR3: CASSLDGVKGTEAFF
DNA: TGCGCCAGCAGCTTGGACGGGGTCAAGGGCACTGAAGCTTTCTTT
length: 15
size: NA
J: TRBJ1-1
V: TRBV5-1
D: NA

CDR3: CASIVNTEAFF
DNA: TGTGCCAGTATTGTAAACACTGAAGCTTTCTTT
length: 11
size: few
J: TRBJ1-1
V: TRBV12-3/TRBV12-4
D: NA

CDR3: CASSGGKTVQGYTF
DNA: TGCGCCAGCAGCGGCGGTAAGACAGTGCAAGGCTACACCTTC
length: 14
size: few
J: TRBJ1-2
V: TRBV5-1
D: NA

CDR3: CASSRGAPNTEAFF
DNA: TGTGCCAGCAGCCGCGGGGCACCAAACACTGAAGCTTTCTTT
length: 14
size: NA
J: TRBJ1-1
V: TRBV11-2
D: NA

CDR3: CASSLDGAGSQETQYF
DNA: TGCGCCAGCAGCTTGGATGGGGCCGGGAGCCAAGAGACCCAGTACTTC
length: 16
size: NA
J: TRBJ2-5
V: TRBV5-1
D: NA

CDR3: CAIVEDRDQPQHF
DNA: TGTGCCATCGTGGAGGACAGGGACCAGCCCCAGCATTTT
length: 13
size: few
J: TRBJ1-5
V: TRBV10-3
D: TRBD1

CDR3: CASSLALSGARTEAFF
DNA: TGTGCCAGCAGCTTAGCGCTTTCAGGGGCTAGAACTGAAGCTTTCTTT
length: 16
size: NA
J: TRBJ1-1
V: TRBV11-1
D: NA

CDR3: CAWRWGNFLTEAFF
DNA: TGTGCCTGGAGGTGGGGCAACTTCCTCACTGAAGCTTTCTTT
length: 14
size: NA
J: TRBJ1-1
V: TRBV30
D: NA

CDR3: CASSPPNQGANYEQYF
DNA: TGTGCCAGCTCACCACCGAATCAGGGGGCGAACTACGAGCAGTACTTC
length: 16
size: NA
J: TRBJ2-7
V: TRBV18
D: TRBD1

CDR3: CASSLGQGKNSNEQFF
DNA: TGTGCCAGCAGCTTAGGACAGGGGAAGAACAGCAATGAGCAGTTCTTC
length: 16
size: once
J: TRBJ2-1
V: TRBV11-1
D: TRBD1

CDR3: CASSLARAGGAGYYGYTF
DNA: TGTGCCAGCAGCTTAGCGCGGGCAGGGGGCGCGGGTTACTATGGCTACACCTTC
length: 18
size: NA
J: TRBJ1-2
V: TRBV7-2
D: TRBD1

CDR3: CASWTSKETQYF
DNA: TGTGCCAGTTGGACTTCTAAAGAGACCCAGTACTTC
length: 12
size: once
J: TRBJ2-5
V: TRBV28
D: NA

CDR3: CASSLGWRGPYGYTF
DNA: TGTGCCAGCAGCTTAGGATGGAGGGGGCCCTATGGCTACACCTTC
length: 15
size: NA
J: TRBJ1-2
V: TRBV7-9
D: TRBD1

CDR3: CSASVGVYQPQHF
DNA: TGCAGTGCTAGTGTAGGGGTCTATCAGCCCCAGCATTTT
length: 13
size: NA
J: TRBJ1-5
V: TRBV20-1
D: NA

CDR3: CASSFQTGNTGELFF
DNA: TGTGCCAGCAGTTTTCAGACAGGGAACACCGGGGAGCTGTTTTTT
length: 15
size: NA
J: TRBJ2-2
V: TRBV27
D: NA

CDR3: CASSLEGQGYNEQFF
DNA: TGTGCCAGCAGCCTCGAGGGACAGGGATACAATGAGCAGTTCTTC
length: 15
size: once
J: TRBJ2-1
V: TRBV2
D: TRBD1

CDR3: CSASLGPNYGYTF
DNA: TGCAGTGCTAGTCTAGGCCCCAACTATGGCTACACCTTC
length: 13
size: NA
J: TRBJ1-2
V: TRBV20-1
D: NA

CDR3: CASRVNRAYEQFF
DNA: TGTGCCAGCAGGGTCAACAGGGCCTATGAGCAGTTCTTC
length: 13
size: NA
J: TRBJ2-1
V: TRBV2
D: NA

CDR3: CASSFTSGSSETQYF
DNA: TGCGCCAGCAGCTTCACGTCCGGGAGTTCAGAGACCCAGTACTTC
length: 15
size: few
J: TRBJ2-5
V: TRBV5-1
D: NA

CDR3: CASHRDGSPLHF
DNA: TGTGCCAGCCACAGGGATGGTTCACCCCTCCACTTT
length: 12
size: NA
J: TRBJ1-6
V: TRBV15
D: NA

CDR3: CASSPRTSGTGELFF
DNA: TGTGCCAGCAGCCCTAGGACTAGCGGTACCGGGGAGCTGTTTTTT
length: 15
size: once
J: TRBJ2-2
V: TRBV3-1/TRBV3-2
D: TRBD2

CDR3: CASSLMQSDTQYF
DNA: TGTGCCAGCAGCCTCATGCAGTCGGATACGCAGTATTTT
length: 13
size: few
J: TRBJ2-3
V: TRBV12-3/TRBV12-4
D: NA

CDR3: CASRAGDEQYF
DNA: TGTGCCAGCAGGGCGGGCGACGAGCAGTACTTC
length: 11
size: NA
J: TRBJ2-7
V: TRBV6-5
D: NA

CDR3: CASSADDRSNQPQHF
DNA: TGTGCCAGCAGCGCCGATGACAGAAGCAATCAGCCCCAGCATTTT
length: 15
size: few
J: TRBJ1-5
V: TRBV9
D: NA

CDR3: CASSPRRGGGPNEQFF
DNA: TGTGCCAGCAGTCCCCGTAGAGGCGGGGGACCCAATGAGCAGTTCTTC
length: 16
size: NA
J: TRBJ2-1
V: TRBV28
D: TRBD2

CDR3: CASSSRTASGGTDTQYF
DNA: TGTGCCAGCAGCTCCAGGACAGCCAGTGGTGGCACAGATACGCAGTATTTT
length: 17
size: NA
J: TRBJ2-3
V: TRBV12-1
D: NA

CDR3: CASRTEVGYGYTF
DNA: TGTGCCAGCCGTACTGAAGTTGGCTATGGCTACACCTTC
length: 13
size: NA
J: TRBJ1-2
V: TRBV27
D: NA

CDR3: CASSEYRDRALNYGYTF
DNA: TGTGCCAGCAGTGAATACCGGGACAGGGCCCTTAACTATGGCTACACCTTC
length: 17
size: NA
J: TRBJ1-2
V: TRBV28
D: TRBD1

CDR3: CASSPYSQGVKNTIYF
DNA: TGTGCCAGCAGTCCGTACTCACAGGGGGTGAAAAACACCATATATTTT
length: 16
size: NA
J: TRBJ1-3
V: TRBV27
D: TRBD1

CDR3: CASSQRRLRSPLHF
DNA: TGCGCCAGCAGCCAAAGGAGACTGAGGTCACCCCTCCACTTT
length: 14
size: NA
J: TRBJ1-6
V: TRBV4-1
D: NA

CDR3: CASSPGSNQPQHF
DNA: TGTGCCAGCAGCCCCGGTAGCAATCAGCCCCAGCATTTT
length: 13
size: once
J: TRBJ1-5
V: TRBV28
D: NA

CDR3: CASSLVSGGVTLYNEQFF
DNA: TGTGCCAGCAGCTTAGTAAGCGGGGGGGTAACCTTATACAATGAGCAGTTCTTC
length: 18
size: NA
J: TRBJ2-1
V: TRBV7-2
D: TRBD2

CDR3: CASSLTSGPYNEQFF
DNA: TGCGCCAGCAGCCTGACTAGCGGCCCATACAATGAGCAGTTCTTC
length: 15
size: NA
J: TRBJ2-1
V: TRBV5-1
D: TRBD2

CDR3: CASSQARDRANYGYTF
DNA: TGCGCCAGCAGCCAAGCCAGGGACAGGGCCAACTATGGCTACACCTTC
length: 16
size: NA
J: TRBJ1-2
V: TRBV4-1
D: TRBD1

CDR3: CAIEEGLTGNTIYF
DNA: TGTGCCATCGAGGAGGGATTAACTGGAAACACCATATATTTT
length: 14
size: NA
J: TRBJ1-3
V: TRBV10-3
D: NA

CDR3: CASSVGDRDTEAFF
DNA: TGTGCCAGCAGCGTAGGGGACAGGGACACTGAAGCTTTCTTT
length: 14
size: NA
J: TRBJ1-1
V: TRBV9
D: TRBD1

CDR3: CSVGGDRASGELFF
DNA: TGCAGCGTTGGAGGAGACAGGGCTTCCGGGGAGCTGTTTTTT
length: 14
size: NA
J: TRBJ2-2
V: TRBV29-1
D: TRBD1

CDR3: CAISELTGYEQYF
DNA: TGTGCCATCAGTGAGTTGACAGGTTACGAGCAGTACTTC
length: 13
size: NA
J: TRBJ2-7
V: TRBV10-3
D: NA

CDR3: CASSKLRRDRGNYGYTF
DNA: TGTGCCAGCAGCAAGTTAAGGCGGGACAGGGGGAACTATGGCTACACCTTC
length: 17
size: NA
J: TRBJ1-2
V: TRBV21-1
D: NA

CDR3: CASSLPQGRIFLF
DNA: TGTGCCAGCAGTTTACCACAGGGCAGGATCTTTCTCTTC
length: 13
size: NA
J: TRBJ1-2
V: TRBV28
D: NA

CDR3: CASSRQAMPSGNTIYF
DNA: TGTGCCAGTAGTAGACAGGCAATGCCCTCTGGAAACACCATATATTTT
length: 16
size: NA
J: TRBJ1-3
V: TRBV19
D: NA

CDR3: CASSQDQSGYGYTF
DNA: TGCGCCAGCAGCCAAGACCAATCGGGCTATGGCTACACCTTC
length: 14
size: NA
J: TRBJ1-2
V: TRBV5-1
D: NA